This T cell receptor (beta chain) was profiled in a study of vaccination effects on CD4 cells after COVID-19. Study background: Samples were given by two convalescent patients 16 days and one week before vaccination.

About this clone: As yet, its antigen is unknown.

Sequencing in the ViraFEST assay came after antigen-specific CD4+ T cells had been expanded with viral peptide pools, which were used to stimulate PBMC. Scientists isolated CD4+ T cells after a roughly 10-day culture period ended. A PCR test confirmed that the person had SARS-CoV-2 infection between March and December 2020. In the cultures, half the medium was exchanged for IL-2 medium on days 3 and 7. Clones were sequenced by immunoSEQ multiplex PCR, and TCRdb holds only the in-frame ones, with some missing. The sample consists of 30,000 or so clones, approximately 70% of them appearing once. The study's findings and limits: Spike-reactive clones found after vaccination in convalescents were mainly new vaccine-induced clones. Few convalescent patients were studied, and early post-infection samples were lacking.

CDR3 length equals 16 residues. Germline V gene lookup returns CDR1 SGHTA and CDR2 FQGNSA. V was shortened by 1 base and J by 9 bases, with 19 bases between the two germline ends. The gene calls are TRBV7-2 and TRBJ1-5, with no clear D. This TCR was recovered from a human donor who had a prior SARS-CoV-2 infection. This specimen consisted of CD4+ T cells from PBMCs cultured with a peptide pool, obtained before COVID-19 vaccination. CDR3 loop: CASSLGAGNLILPQHF. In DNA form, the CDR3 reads TGTGCCAGCAGCTTAGGGGCCGGGAATCTAATATTGCCCCAGCATTTT.